This T cell receptor beta chain was identified in a study of T-cell memory formation after mild COVID-19. TCRdb analysed the 5' RACE reads with MiXCR anew, one entry per CDR3 protein. The repertoire includes roughly 190,000 distinct CDR3 sequences, around 27% of them detected once, and approximately 10% sits in the top ten. The germline V gene encodes CDR1 SGHVS and CDR2 FQNEAQ. The CDR3 is made up of 14 amino acids. The ends were cut back, 1 base at V and 5 bases at J, with 12 bases in the middle. Sequenced material: PBMCs or a T cell subset sorted from them (not recorded which). This clonotype was obtained from an adult woman who had mild COVID-19 (a few samples of this study predate the infection). Cell type and time point are not known. This chain connects TRBV7-8 to TRBJ2-7; a possible D gene is TRBD2 (5 bases). The CDR3 nucleotides are TGTGCCAGCAGCTTAGTCGTCGGGGTTAACGAGCAGTACTTC. As protein: CASSLVVGVNEQYF. Looking up the rest from reference TRBV7-8 and TRBJ2-7 gives the full variable domain: GAGVSQSPRYKVAKRGQDVALRCDPISGHVSLFWYQQALGQGPEFLTYFQNEAQLDKSGLPSDRFFAERPEGSVSTLKIQRTQQEDSAVYLCASSLVVGVNEQYFGPGTRLTVT.